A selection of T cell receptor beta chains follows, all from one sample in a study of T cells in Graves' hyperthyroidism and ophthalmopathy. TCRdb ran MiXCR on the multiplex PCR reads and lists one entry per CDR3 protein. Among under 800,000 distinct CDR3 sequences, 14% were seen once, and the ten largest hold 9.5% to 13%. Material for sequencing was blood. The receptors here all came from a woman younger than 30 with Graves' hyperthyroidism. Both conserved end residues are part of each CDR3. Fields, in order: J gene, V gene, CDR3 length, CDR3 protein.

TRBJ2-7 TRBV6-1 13 CASRGQGVYEQYF
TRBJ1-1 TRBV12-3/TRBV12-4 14 CASSYTGGSTEAFF
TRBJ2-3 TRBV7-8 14 CASGVGRETDTQYF
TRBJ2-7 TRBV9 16 CASSVAETSDSYEQYF
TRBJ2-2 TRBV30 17 CAWSVRIAGWITGELFF
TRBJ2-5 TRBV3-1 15 CASSQSPGAEETQYF
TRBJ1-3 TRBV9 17 CASSDPPGTSSGNTIYF
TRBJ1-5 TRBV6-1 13 CASSQVLNQPQHF
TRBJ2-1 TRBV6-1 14 CASTRKSGSSEQFF
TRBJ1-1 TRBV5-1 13 CASSLDLNTEAFF
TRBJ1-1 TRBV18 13 CASSPSMNTEAFF
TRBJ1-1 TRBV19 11 CASKDNTEAFF
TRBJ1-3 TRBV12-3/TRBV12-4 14 CASRPHGSGNTIYF
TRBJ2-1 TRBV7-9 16 CASSLAGRGPHGGQFF
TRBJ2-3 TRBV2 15 CASPGEGFSADTQYF
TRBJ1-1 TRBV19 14 CASSAPGGARKAFF
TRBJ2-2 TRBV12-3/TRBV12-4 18 CASSLSRSQRLYTGELFF
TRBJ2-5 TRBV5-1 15 CASSLGPSGQETQYF
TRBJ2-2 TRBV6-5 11 CASSYNGELFF
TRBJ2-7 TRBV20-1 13 CSAPLYRSYEQYF
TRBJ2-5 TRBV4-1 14 CASSRTGQQETQYF
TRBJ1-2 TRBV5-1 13 CASSPGAEYGYTF
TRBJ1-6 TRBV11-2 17 CASRLSRTTSYNSPLHF
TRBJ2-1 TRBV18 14 CASSPPPGNNEQFF
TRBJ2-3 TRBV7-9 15 CASSLNRVREDTQYF
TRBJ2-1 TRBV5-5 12 CASSFVLNEQFF